This T cell receptor beta chain was identified during a study of blood T cell repertoires in COVID-19 (TCRdb year 2020). In terms of the full investigation: Samples from collaborators originated in the United States, Italy and Spain and spanned both the acute and convalescent phases of COVID-19. Nearly every sample came with metadata listing a de-identified subject ID, COVID-19 status, age in years and sex. The material from the prospective study consisted of cDNA or gDNA derived from T cells, B-cell-depleted T cells, or PBMCs. Samples were obtained from the ongoing ImmuneRACE study (first 160 participants) and from some 1,300 subjects provided by 6 global collaborators. The repertoires were released in a freely available public database meant as a resource for research on the immune response to SARS-CoV-2. HLA class I and class II types, where available, came from metadata supplied by the sample provider rather than from assay-based typing. Subjects who had been exposed to COVID-19, were actively infected with it, or had recovered from it provided the deeply sampled blood TCRbeta repertoires that made up the dataset. The study at large found these results: The quantity of clinical and demographic metadata differed by source and by participant and was supplied without curation.

In the prospective study, participants were roughly 18 to 100 years old, resided in around 25 geographic areas of the United States, and were enrolled through a virtual design. Cohort assignment in the prospective study relied on participant-reported clinical history from a screening survey and a study questionnaire. Exposed participants had been in contact with someone with a PCR-confirmed or clinician-diagnosed COVID-19 case within 2 weeks of study entry. Each participant in the prospective study had whole blood, serum and a nasopharyngeal or oropharyngeal swab collected by mobile phlebotomists. Over a 2-month period, participants in the prospective study had the option of providing additional blood draws and questionnaires. Before DNA extraction, prospective study blood samples were shipped either frozen or at room temperature. The immunoSEQ Assay, a bias-controlled multiplex PCR, was used to amplify TCRbeta CDR3 regions from genomic DNA. For the original study's pipeline: The number of nucleated cells in each sample was estimated from the amplification of reference gene primers within the assay. To quantify the absolute abundance of each unique TCRbeta CDR3 rearrangement, sequence reads were collapsed and filtered. Productive Simpson clonality was computed per sample as the square root of Simpson's diversity index over productive rearrangements. Held by TCRdb, this immuneACCESS table contains in-frame sequences only and omits some clones. Under half of the omission traces to an unresolved V gene where checked; the cause of the rest is unknown. That table gives V, J and clone size, and the DNA gave D and trimming. Here the sample has 250,000 or so clones; approximately 89% occur a single time. The biggest ten clones account for about 3% of the sample.

V is pruned by 9 bases and J by 4 bases, leaving 9 bases of the junction without a gene match. As encoded in the germline V gene, CDR1 is KGHDR while CDR2 is SFDVKD. The CDR3 sequence holds 14 residues, the cysteine and phenylalanine included. The sequence is cut down to CDR3 DNA, 42 bases in frame from base 1. With respect to this clone: Its cognate antigen has yet to be identified. No clone much larger than this one lies a single base away; base qualities are absent.

Sequencing was carried out using PBMCs or T cells enriched from blood (not recorded which). This TCR derives from a man between 40 and 49 years old who had been exposed to COVID-19. Here the chain combines TRBV24-1 and TRBJ1-1; 8 bases in the middle match TRBD1. The CDR3 region has the sequence CATSQTGVATEAFF. The nucleotide sequence is TGTGCCACCTCCCAGACAGGGGTTGCCACTGAAGCTTTCTTT.